This paragraph covers one T cell receptor (beta chain) sequence. CD8+ and CD4+ T cells from blood underwent TCR beta sequencing, which was carried out in a high-throughput format. Definite or probable Susac syndrome was diagnosed using recently defined diagnostic criteria. This sample was included in a study of CD8 T cells in Susac syndrome. Study-level background: Susac syndrome patients were untreated, on corticosteroids with some adding intravenous immunoglobulin, or on intravenous immunoglobulin only.

This CDR3 region has 17 residues. The V gene lost 6 bases and the J gene lost 2 bases, with 20 bases spanning the gap. The V gene's germline CDR1 is SQVTM and CDR2 ANQGSEA. The authors reverse transcribed roughly 0.45 to 1 ug RNA with random hexamers. It was immunoSEQ multiplex PCR that amplified TCR beta CDR3 across 54 Vbeta and 13 Jbeta. TCRdb ran MiXCR on the immunoSEQ multiplex PCR reads and lists one entry per CDR3 protein. The sample contains tens of thousands of distinct CDR3 sequences, approximately 94% of which appear only once. Sample: CD4+ T cells from PBMCs. V and J are TRBV29-1 and TRBJ2-6; D is tentatively TRBD1 or TRBD2 (5 bases each). This sequence originates from a human donor with Susac syndrome. The CDR3 loop reads CSVAGGLGDPGANVLTF. The CDR3 DNA follows: TGCAGCGTGGCGGGTGGTTTGGGGGACCCTGGGGCCAACGTCCTGACTTTC.